What follows is one T cell receptor beta chain and its context. These data are taken from a study of blood T cell repertoires in COVID-19. Profiled with immunoSEQ multiplex PCR; TCRdb holds only in-frame clones, not every one. The sample yields fewer than 300,000 clones, approximately 89% seen once. Per the germline V gene, CDR1 is SGHRS and CDR2 is YFSETQ. The CDR3 has 15 residues. Trimming took 1 base from V and 8 from J; bases not matched to a gene: 6. The origin of this receptor is a woman in her forties or fifties with acute or convalescent COVID-19. This sequence joins TRBV5-1 and TRBJ2-1; 10 bases map to TRBD2. The sample comprised peripheral blood. This chain's CDR3 is CASSLRVAGGHEQFF. DNA for the CDR3: TGCGCCAGCAGCTTGAGGGTAGCGGGAGGCCATGAGCAGTTCTTC. The full variable domain, in which reference TRBV5-1 and TRBJ2-1 provide the parts outside the CDR3, is KAGVTQTPRYLIKTRGQQVTLSCSPISGHRSVSWYQQTPGQGLQFLFEYFSETQRNKGNFPGRFSGRQFSNSRSEMNVSTLELGDSALYLCASSLRVAGGHEQFFGPGTRLTVL.